These 9 T cell receptor beta chains came from one sample sequenced in a study of T cells in Graves' hyperthyroidism and ophthalmopathy. Amplification yielded TCR beta CDR3 regions, with RNA transcripts as the source. First-round RT-PCR with HTBI primers amplified the TCR CDR3 region. TCRdb itself ran the multiplex PCR reads through MiXCR, one entry per CDR3 protein. Of about 620,000 distinct CDR3 sequences listed, roughly 17% are singletons. The sequenced material came from blood. The receptors were gathered from a woman aged 25 to 39 with Graves' hyperthyroidism.

This clonotype was counted only a few times. The CDR3: CASSLATQTYEQYF. In nucleotides, the CDR3 is TGTGCCAGCAGCTTGGCCACACAGACCTACGAGCAGTACTTC. This sequence joins TRBV5-6 and TRBJ2-7; D is unresolved. This CDR3 comprises 14 residues. V shed 0 bases and J shed 2 bases, with 9 bases lying between them. The germline CDR1 and CDR2 sequences are SGHDT and YYEEEE.

This clonotype was observed many times. CDR3 loop: CASSPRGAKNIQYF. CDR3 in DNA: TGTGCCAGCAGCCCACGGGGAGCCAAAAACATTCAGTACTTC. The chain couples TRBV13 to TRBJ2-4; D might be TRBD2 (5 bases). The length of the CDR3 is 14 residues. V lost 5 bases and J 0 bases, leaving 8 bases between the germline ends. Germline V gene sequence: CDR1 PRHDT, CDR2 FYEKMQ (reference sequence).

Turning to this clonotype: The junction differs from germline at one of its ends, possibly a read error. The chain joins TRBV28 to TRBJ1-2; D perhaps matches TRBD1 (6 bases). There are 14 residues in the CDR3. Germline loops: CDR1 MDHEN, CDR2 SYDVKM. In nucleotides, the CDR3 is TGTGCCGGCAGGGAGGGGGGCGATTGGAATGGCTACACCTTC. This encodes CAGREGGDWNGYTF.

This clonotype was detected ten times or more. The V gene is TRBV2, the J gene TRBJ1-1; no reliable D call. The germline V gene encodes CDR1 SNHLY and CDR2 FYNNEI. Trimming pared 5 bases from V and 0 bases from J, leaving 10 bases between. CDR3 length equals 14 residues. The CDR3 sequence: CASSLTTVNTEAFF. The CDR3 nucleotides are TGTGCCAGCAGTCTAACCACGGTGAACACTGAAGCTTTCTTT.

The CDR3 here is CAWSDAGAGGYTF. The CDR3 nucleotides read TGTGCCTGGAGTGATGCGGGGGCGGGTGGCTACACCTTC. The V call is TRBV30, the J call TRBJ1-2; a weak D match, TRBD1 (6 bases). CDR1 and CDR2 (germline): GTSNPN, SVGIG (reference sequence). V was trimmed by 1 base and J by 7 bases, leaving 13 bases between them. The CDR3 contains 13 residues. The full variable domain, its missing parts supplied by reference TRBV30 and TRBJ1-2, is SQTIHQWPATLVQPVGSPLSLECTVEGTSNPNLYWYRQAAGRGLQLLFYSVGIGQISSEVPQNLSASRPQDRQFILSSKKLLLSDSGFYLCAWSDAGAGGYTFGSGTRLTVV.

The table lists this clonotype with a few counts. This chain links TRBV12-3 or TRBV12-4 with TRBJ2-1; possibly TRBD2 for D (5 bases). The CDR3 runs 14 residues. Trimming cost V 5 bases and J 4 bases, with 12 bases left between them. The CDR3: CASSGTGVYNEQFF. In DNA form, the CDR3 reads TGTGCCAGCAGTGGTACCGGGGTTTACAATGAGCAGTTCTTC.

This clonotype was observed a few times. This rearrangement joins TRBV4-1 to TRBJ2-1, with TRBD2 matching 8 bases. V shed 0 bases and J 10 bases; nucleotides not matched to a gene: 11. CDR1 is MGHRA, CDR2 YSYEKL, per germline. CDR3 length: 16 amino acids. CDR3 sequence reads: CASSQDSGTRGGEQFF. The CDR3 DNA reads TGCGCCAGCAGCCAAGATTCTGGGACTAGAGGTGGCGAGCAGTTCTTC.

This clonotype was recorded many times. The V and J genes are TRBV28 and TRBJ2-7; D not resolved. This CDR3 spans 14 amino acids. Germline CDR1 is MDHEN and CDR2 is SYDVKM. The V and J ends lost 5 bases and 1 base respectively, with 12 bases between them. CDR3 protein: CASSPSLHSYEQYF. The CDR3 DNA sequence: TGTGCCAGCAGTCCCTCACTACATTCCTACGAGCAGTACTTC.

V is TRBV2 and J is TRBJ1-1; 7 nucleotides match TRBD1. The V and J ends lost 8 bases and 1 base, in that order; junction bases with no gene match: 13. The CDR3 runs 16 residues. Germline CDR1 SNHLY, CDR2 FYNNEI. CDR3 in amino acids: CASRSGGGWGNTEAFF. In DNA form, the CDR3 reads TGTGCCAGCCGGTCAGGAGGGGGCTGGGGGAACACTGAAGCTTTCTTT.